Listed below are T cell receptor beta chains from one sample, sequenced in a study of CD8 T cells in ankylosing spondylitis. TCRdb re-derived calls from the 5' RACE reads in MiXCR, one entry per CDR3 protein. The sample holds approximately 300,000 distinct CDR3 sequences, around 7.6% seen once. The specimen was blood, either unsorted or a sorted T cell fraction (not recorded which). These receptor sequences come from a male donor with ankylosing spondylitis. Each CDR3 is given with its conserved first and last residue. D genes are given only for firm matches. Part of the rows lack a size; the others show once, few, many or a class for expanded clones.

>TRBV5-1|NA|14|TRBJ2-7|many
CASSLVVAPYEQYF
TGCGCCAGCAGCTTGGTTGTGGCCCCCTACGAGCAGTACTTC
>TRBV5-1|TRBD2|14|TRBJ2-7|many
CASSLSGDQYEQYF
TGCGCCAGCAGCTTGAGCGGGGACCAATACGAGCAGTACTTC
>TRBV27|TRBD1|15|TRBJ2-1|NA
CASSLYGTGGNEQFF
TGTGCCAGCAGTCTGTACGGGACAGGGGGCAATGAGCAGTTCTTC
>TRBV15|NA|14|TRBJ2-1|many
CATTAGDSYNEQFF
TGTGCCACAACCGCAGGGGACTCCTACAATGAGCAGTTCTTC
>TRBV27|NA|16|TRBJ1-5|many
CASSLRGALRNQPQHF
TGTGCCAGCAGTTTGAGGGGCGCTCTGAGAAATCAGCCCCAGCATTTT
>TRBV5-5|TRBD2|13|TRBJ2-7|NA
CASSRGGDYEQYF
TGTGCCAGCAGCCGTGGGGGGGACTACGAGCAGTACTTC
>TRBV5-1|TRBD1|15|TRBJ1-2|NA
CASSTGQGANYGYTF
TGCGCCAGCAGCACTGGACAGGGAGCTAACTATGGCTACACCTTC
>TRBV6-2/TRBV6-3|NA|16|TRBJ2-1|few
CASSYILGSSYNEQFF
TGTGCCAGCAGTTACATCCTAGGGAGCTCCTACAATGAGCAGTTCTTC
>TRBV29-1|TRBD1|13|TRBJ1-1|many
CSSSTGAEGEAFF
TGCAGCTCCAGTACAGGGGCCGAAGGTGAAGCTTTCTTT
>TRBV5-1|NA|16|TRBJ2-5|NA
CASSENRFILQETQYF
TGCGCCAGCAGCGAAAACAGATTCATCCTACAAGAGACCCAGTACTTC
>TRBV18|NA|16|TRBJ1-5|NA
CASSQAPRGTNQPQHF
TGTGCCAGCTCACAGGCCCCCAGGGGAACGAATCAGCCCCAGCATTTT
>TRBV27|TRBD1|15|TRBJ2-7|many
CASSLWTGAPWEQYF
TGTGCCAGCAGTCTATGGACAGGGGCACCGTGGGAGCAGTACTTC
>TRBV7-6|NA|12|TRBJ2-1|many
CASSLQGDEQFF
TGTGCCAGCAGCTTACAGGGCGATGAGCAGTTCTTC
>TRBV20-1|NA|15|TRBJ2-7|few
CSAGGEALLTYEQYF
TGCAGTGCTGGGGGTGAGGCTTTATTGACCTACGAGCAGTACTTC
>TRBV29-1|NA|15|TRBJ2-4|NA
CSVSQGLAALNIQYF
TGCAGCGTTAGTCAGGGACTCGCAGCCCTAAACATTCAGTACTTC
>TRBV14|NA|12|TRBJ2-1|NA
CASSLWDNEQFF
TGTGCCAGCAGCCTTTGGGACAATGAGCAGTTCTTC
>TRBV24-1|TRBD2|17|TRBJ2-1|NA
CATSDPRPSGTGDEQFF
TGTGCCACCAGTGATCCAAGGCCTAGCGGGACGGGCGATGAGCAGTTCTTC
>TRBV7-2|TRBD2|16|TRBJ2-2|few
CASSLVTSGSTGELFF
TGTGCCAGCAGCTTAGTTACCAGCGGGAGCACCGGGGAGCTGTTTTTT
>TRBV27|NA|13|TRBJ2-3|NA
CASGIFGTDTQYF
TGTGCCAGCGGTATATTCGGCACAGATACGCAGTATTTT
>TRBV5-1|NA|16|TRBJ2-3|NA
CASSLGGERGTDTQYF
TGCGCCAGCAGCTTGGGCGGAGAGCGGGGCACAGATACGCAGTATTTT
>TRBV19|TRBD2|17|TRBJ2-1|NA
CASSIDRGGRGLDEQFF
TGTGCCAGTAGTATAGACCGGGGCGGGAGAGGTCTCGATGAGCAGTTCTTC
>TRBV25-1|TRBD1|13|TRBJ1-1|few
CASSGTGRTEAFF
TGTGCCAGCAGCGGGACAGGTCGCACTGAAGCTTTCTTT
>TRBV28|TRBD1|15|TRBJ2-5|NA
CASSARDRYQETQYF
TGTGCCAGCAGTGCACGGGACAGGTACCAAGAGACCCAGTACTTC